Listed below are T cell receptor beta chains from one sample, sequenced in a study of shared clonotypes between healthy human individuals. Assay: immunoSEQ multiplex PCR; the TCRdb copy retains only in-frame clones and omits some. The sample contains fewer than 650,000 clones, 60% to 85% of which appear only once. The sequenced material came from PBMCs. Every receptor here comes from a woman between 40 and 55 years old in good health. Some clones in this sample may be carry-over from other donors' samples. CDR3s include the opening cysteine and the closing phenylalanine or tryptophan. A D gene is named only where the DNA matches it firmly. Rows may omit the clone size; those that give it use once, few, many or a size class.

j_call v_call clone_size d_call cdr3_length cdr3_nt cdr3_aa
TRBJ2-5 TRBV2 - - 13 TGTGCCAGCAGCGTCAGGAGTGAAGAGACCCAGTACTTC CASSVRSEETQYF
TRBJ1-4 TRBV19 - TRBD1 13 TGTGCCAGTAGCGATTGGACAGGCGAAAAACTGTTTTTT CASSDWTGEKLFF
TRBJ2-1 TRBV19 - - 15 TGTGCCAGTAGTGTCGGGGCAGGGGCTTACAATGAGCAGTTCTTC CASSVGAGAYNEQFF
TRBJ2-7 TRBV7-9 - - 15 TGTGCCAGCAGCCAGGGCCGGGACAAGATTTACGAGCAGTACTTC CASSQGRDKIYEQYF
TRBJ2-7 TRBV11-2 - TRBD2 14 TGTGCCAGCAGCTGGCTAGCGGAGACCTACGAGCAGTACTTC CASSWLAETYEQYF
TRBJ2-1 TRBV7-2 - TRBD2 15 TGTGCCAGCAGCTCGGGACTAGTTCATTACAATGAGCAGTTCTTC CASSSGLVHYNEQFF
TRBJ2-7 TRBV5-1 - - 15 TGCGCCAGCAGCTTAAGAGGACGGGAAACCTACGAGCAGTACTTC CASSLRGRETYEQYF
TRBJ2-3 TRBV5-1 - TRBD2 17 TGCGCCAGCAGCTTGGATGCCTGGTTTAGGCGGGAGGATACGCAGTATTTT CASSLDAWFRREDTQYF
TRBJ1-6 TRBV30 - - 15 TGTGCCTGGAGTAAAATCGGGGGCGTCGGTTCACCCCTCCACTTT CAWSKIGGVGSPLHF
TRBJ1-3 TRBV7-2 - TRBD1 15 TGTGCCAGCAGCCGGACCGACAGGGGCAGGAACACCATATATTTT CASSRTDRGRNTIYF
TRBJ2-1 TRBV10-3 - - 15 TGTGCCATCAGTGAGCCCTCGAAGCGTTACAATGAGCAGTTCTTC CAISEPSKRYNEQFF
TRBJ2-2 TRBV28 - - 14 TGTGCCAGCAGCTCCCTACGTTCGAACGGGGAGCTGTTTTTT CASSSLRSNGELFF
TRBJ2-7 TRBV10-3 - - 16 TGTGCCATCAGTCCACGAGGGGGGGGAATTTCCTACGAGCAGTACTTC CAISPRGGGISYEQYF
TRBJ1-4 TRBV9 - TRBD1 17 TGTGCCAGCAGCGTAGGTCCCAACAGGGGTTACGGAGAAAAACTGTTTTTT CASSVGPNRGYGEKLFF
TRBJ2-3 TRBV11-1 - - 15 TGTGCCAGCAGCTCCATGTGGGAGGAAACAGATACGCAGTATTTT CASSSMWEETDTQYF
TRBJ1-2 TRBV28 - TRBD1 15 TGTGCCAGCAGTGACCCGGGACAGGAGTACTATGGCTACACCTTC CASSDPGQEYYGYTF
TRBJ2-7 TRBV4-2 - TRBD2 16 TGTGCCAGCAGCCCGAGAGCGGGGGATAGCTCCTACGAGCAGTACTTC CASSPRAGDSSYEQYF
TRBJ1-4 TRBV19 - TRBD1 15 TGTGCCAGTAGTATATTCGGAGGGACAGGGGAAAAACTGTTTTTT CASSIFGGTGEKLFF
TRBJ2-5 TRBV30 few - 12 TGTGCCTGGAGTGTCGGGGGAGAGACCCAGTACTTC CAWSVGGETQYF
TRBJ2-3 TRBV5-1 - TRBD2 17 TGCGCCAGCAGCTCTACTACCGGGACTAGCGGGAGTGATACGCAGTATTTT CASSSTTGTSGSDTQYF
TRBJ2-1 TRBV7-8 - - 15 TGTGCCAGCAGCTTGATAGCGGACTCCTACAATGAGCAGTTCTTC CASSLIADSYNEQFF
TRBJ1-2 TRBV7-8 - TRBD1 15 TGTGCCAGCAGCCCCTCGGACAGGGGTGACTATGGCTACACCTTC CASSPSDRGDYGYTF
TRBJ2-5 TRBV5-1 few - 15 TGCGCCAGCAGCTTGGCCGGACAGACCCAAGAGACCCAGTACTTC CASSLAGQTQETQYF
TRBJ2-3 TRBV19 - TRBD2 14 TGTGCCAGTAGAGGACTAGCGGGACCCCATACGCAGTATTTT CASRGLAGPHTQYF
TRBJ2-7 TRBV10-2 - - 16 TGCGCCAGCAGTGAGTCGACTCGGGGGCACTCCTACGAGCAGTACTTC CASSESTRGHSYEQYF
TRBJ2-3 TRBV30 few - 14 TGTGCCTGGAGTGTAGGGGGGGTAAGAGATACGCAGTATTTT CAWSVGGVRDTQYF
TRBJ1-5 TRBV7-8 - - 14 TGTGCCAGCAGCTTAGCGCTCCACAATCAGCCCCAGCATTTT CASSLALHNQPQHF
TRBJ2-7 TRBV30 - - 11 TGTGCCTGGGGACCGTCGTACGAGCAGTACTTC CAWGPSYEQYF
TRBJ2-5 TRBV11-2 - TRBD2 16 TGTGCCAGCAGCTTAGCCCTGGGACTAGGGGAAGAGACCCAGTACTTC CASSLALGLGEETQYF
TRBJ2-6 TRBV2 - TRBD1 16 TGTGCCAGCGCCGGGACAGGGGGCTCTGGGGCCAACGTCCTGACTTTC CASAGTGGSGANVLTF
TRBJ2-1 TRBV6-4 few - 15 TGTGCCAGCAGTGATGGGGTCTCGGGAGACAATGAGCAGTTCTTC CASSDGVSGDNEQFF
TRBJ2-1 TRBV28 - - 15 TGTGCCAGCAGTTCCCCGGGGCTCTCATTAGGTGAGCAGTTCTTC CASSSPGLSLGEQFF